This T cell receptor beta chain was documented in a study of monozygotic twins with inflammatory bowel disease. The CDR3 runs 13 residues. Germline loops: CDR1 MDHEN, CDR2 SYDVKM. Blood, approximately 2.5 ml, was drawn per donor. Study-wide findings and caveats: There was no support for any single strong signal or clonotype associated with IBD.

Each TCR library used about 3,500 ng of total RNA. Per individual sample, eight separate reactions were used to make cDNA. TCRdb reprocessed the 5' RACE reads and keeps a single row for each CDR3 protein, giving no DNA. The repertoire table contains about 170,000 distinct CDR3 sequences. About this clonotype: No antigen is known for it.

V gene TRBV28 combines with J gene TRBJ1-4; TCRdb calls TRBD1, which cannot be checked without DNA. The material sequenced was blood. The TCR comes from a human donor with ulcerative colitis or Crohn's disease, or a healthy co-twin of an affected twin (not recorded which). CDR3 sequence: CASTGTENEKLFF.